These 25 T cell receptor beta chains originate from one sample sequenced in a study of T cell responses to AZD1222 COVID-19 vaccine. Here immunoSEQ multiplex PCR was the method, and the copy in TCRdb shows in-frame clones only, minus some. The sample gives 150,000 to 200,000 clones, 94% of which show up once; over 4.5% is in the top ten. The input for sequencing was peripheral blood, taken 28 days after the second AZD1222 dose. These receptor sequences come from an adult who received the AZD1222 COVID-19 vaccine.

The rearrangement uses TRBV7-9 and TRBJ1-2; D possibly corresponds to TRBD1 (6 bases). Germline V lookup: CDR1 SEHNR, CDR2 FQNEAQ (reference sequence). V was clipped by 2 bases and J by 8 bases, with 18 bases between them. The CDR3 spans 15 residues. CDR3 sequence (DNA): TGTGCCAGCAGCTTACAGGGCAGGGGCAGGGACGGCTACACCTTC. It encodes CASSLQGRGRDGYTF.

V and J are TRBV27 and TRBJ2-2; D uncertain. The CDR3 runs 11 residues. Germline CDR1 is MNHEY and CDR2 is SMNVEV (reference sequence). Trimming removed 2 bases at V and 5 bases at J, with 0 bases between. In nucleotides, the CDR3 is TGTGCCAGCAGTTTAACCGGGGAGCTGTTTTTT. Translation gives CASSLTGELFF.

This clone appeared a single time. CDR3 sequence reads: CASSLPSGRVNEQFF. CDR3 coding DNA: TGCGCCAGCAGCTTGCCTAGCGGGAGGGTTAATGAGCAGTTCTTC. V usage is TRBV5-1 and J usage is TRBJ2-1, with 12 bases matching TRBD2. The V gene's germline CDR1 is SGHRS and CDR2 YFSETQ. The ends lost 1 base at V and 7 bases at J; junction bases unmatched: 3. The CDR3 has 15 amino acids.

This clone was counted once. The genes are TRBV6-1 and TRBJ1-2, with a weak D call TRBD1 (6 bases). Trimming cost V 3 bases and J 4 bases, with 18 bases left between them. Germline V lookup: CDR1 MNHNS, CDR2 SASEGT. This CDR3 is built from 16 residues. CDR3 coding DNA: TGTGCCAGCAGTGACCCAAGGGGGGGGATCGGCTATGGCTACACCTTC. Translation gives CASSDPRGGIGYGYTF.

The CDR3 DNA reads TGTGCCAGCAGGGAGAACACTGAAGCTTTCTTT. Translating it yields CASRENTEAFF. The J gene is TRBJ1-1, the V gene TRBV6-5; no clear D gene. In germline, CDR1 is MNHEY, CDR2 SVGAGI. V was cut by 6 bases and J by 1 base, with 3 bases left in between. The CDR3 extends over 11 amino acids.

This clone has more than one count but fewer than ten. In nucleotides, the CDR3 is TGTGCCAGCACCCCGGACGTGCCTCCAAACGAGCAGTACTTC. Protein sequence: CASTPDVPPNEQYF. The rearrangement uses TRBV11-2 and TRBJ2-7; D remains unclear. Germline V CDR1 and CDR2: SGHAT, FQNNGV. V lost 7 bases to trimming and J lost 5 bases, with 18 bases between them. This CDR3 has 14 residues.

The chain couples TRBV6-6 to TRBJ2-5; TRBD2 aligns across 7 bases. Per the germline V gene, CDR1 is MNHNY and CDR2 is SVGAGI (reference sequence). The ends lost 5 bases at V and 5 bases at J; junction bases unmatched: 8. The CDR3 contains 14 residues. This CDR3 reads CASSRTSAPETQYF. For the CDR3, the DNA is TGTGCCAGCAGTAGAACTAGCGCCCCGGAGACCCAGTACTTC.

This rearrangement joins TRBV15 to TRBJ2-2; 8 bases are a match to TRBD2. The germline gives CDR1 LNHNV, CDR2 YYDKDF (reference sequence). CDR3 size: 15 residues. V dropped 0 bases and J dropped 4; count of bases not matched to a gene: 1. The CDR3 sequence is CATSRDAGGTGELFF. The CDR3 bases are TGTGCCACCAGCAGAGATGCGGGAGGCACCGGGGAGCTGTTTTTT.

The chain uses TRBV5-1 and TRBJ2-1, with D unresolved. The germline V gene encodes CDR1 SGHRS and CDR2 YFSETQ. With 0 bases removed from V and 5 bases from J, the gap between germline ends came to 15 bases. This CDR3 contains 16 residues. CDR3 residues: CASSLELPVPHNEQFF. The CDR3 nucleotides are TGCGCCAGCAGCTTGGAGCTACCCGTACCCCACAATGAGCAGTTCTTC. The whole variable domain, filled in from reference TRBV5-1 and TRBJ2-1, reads KAGVTQTPRYLIKTRGQQVTLSCSPISGHRSVSWYQQTPGQGLQFLFEYFSETQRNKGNFPGRFSGRQFSNSRSEMNVSTLELGDSALYLCASSLELPVPHNEQFFGPGTRLTVL.

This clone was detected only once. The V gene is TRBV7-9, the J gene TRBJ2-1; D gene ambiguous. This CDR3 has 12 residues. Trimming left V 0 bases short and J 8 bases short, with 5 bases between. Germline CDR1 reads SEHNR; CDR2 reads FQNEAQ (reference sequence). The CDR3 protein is CASSLASYEQFF. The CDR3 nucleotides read TGTGCCAGCAGCTTAGCGTCATATGAGCAGTTCTTC.

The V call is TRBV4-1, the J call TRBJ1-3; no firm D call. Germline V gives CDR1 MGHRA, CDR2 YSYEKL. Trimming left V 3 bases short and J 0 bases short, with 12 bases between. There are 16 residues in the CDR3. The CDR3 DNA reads TGCGCCAGCAGCCAGAAAACTGCAGGCTCTGGAAACACCATATATTTT. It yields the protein CASSQKTAGSGNTIYF.

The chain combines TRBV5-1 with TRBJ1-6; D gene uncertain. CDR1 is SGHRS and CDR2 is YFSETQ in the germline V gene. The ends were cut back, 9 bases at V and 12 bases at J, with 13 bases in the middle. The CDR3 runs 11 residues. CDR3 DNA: TGCGCCACGCCTTTAAGGGAACCCCTCCACTTT. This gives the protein CATPLREPLHF. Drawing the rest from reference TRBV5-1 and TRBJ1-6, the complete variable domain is KAGVTQTPRYLIKTRGQQVTLSCSPISGHRSVSWYQQTPGQGLQFLFEYFSETQRNKGNFPGRFSGRQFSNSRSEMNVSTLELGDSALYLCATPLREPLHFGNGTRLTVT.

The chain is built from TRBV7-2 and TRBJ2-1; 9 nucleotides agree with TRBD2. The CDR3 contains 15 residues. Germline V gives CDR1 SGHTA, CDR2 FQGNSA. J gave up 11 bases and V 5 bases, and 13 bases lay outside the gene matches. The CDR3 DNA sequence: TGTGCCAGCAGCCCTAACCGAAGGACTAGCGAAAAGCAGTTCTTC. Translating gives CASSPNRRTSEKQFF.

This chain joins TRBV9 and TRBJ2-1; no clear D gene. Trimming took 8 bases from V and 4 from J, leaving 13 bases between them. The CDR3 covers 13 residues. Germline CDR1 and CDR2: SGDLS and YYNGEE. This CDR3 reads CASAIPPYNEQFF. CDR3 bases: TGTGCCAGTGCGATCCCCCCTTACAATGAGCAGTTCTTC.

CDR3 coding DNA: TGTGCCAGCAGCGTAACAGCACATTACACGGATGGCTACACCTTC. This gives the protein CASSVTAHYTDGYTF. The chain has TRBV9 and TRBJ1-2; D unresolved. The V gene lost 1 base and the J gene lost 6 bases, with 16 bases spanning the gap. Germline V gives CDR1 SGDLS, CDR2 YYNGEE. This CDR3 spans 15 amino acids. The full variable domain, with the rest looked up from reference TRBV9 and TRBJ1-2, is DSGVTQTPKHLITATGQRVTLRCSPRSGDLSVYWYQQSLDQGLQFLIQYYNGEERAKGNILERFSAQQFPDLHSELNLSSLELGDSALYFCASSVTAHYTDGYTFGSGTRLTVV.

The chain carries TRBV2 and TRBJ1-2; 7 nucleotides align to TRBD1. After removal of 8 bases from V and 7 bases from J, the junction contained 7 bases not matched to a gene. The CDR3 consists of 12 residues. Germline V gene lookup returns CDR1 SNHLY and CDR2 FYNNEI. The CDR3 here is CASGSGGGGYTF. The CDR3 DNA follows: TGTGCCAGCGGATCAGGGGGTGGTGGCTACACCTTC.

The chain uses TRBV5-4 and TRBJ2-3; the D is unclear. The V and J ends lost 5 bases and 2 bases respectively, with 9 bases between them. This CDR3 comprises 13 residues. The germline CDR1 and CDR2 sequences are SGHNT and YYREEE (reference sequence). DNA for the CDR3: TGTGCCAGCAGATCGGACCCCACAGATACGCAGTATTTT. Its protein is CASRSDPTDTQYF.

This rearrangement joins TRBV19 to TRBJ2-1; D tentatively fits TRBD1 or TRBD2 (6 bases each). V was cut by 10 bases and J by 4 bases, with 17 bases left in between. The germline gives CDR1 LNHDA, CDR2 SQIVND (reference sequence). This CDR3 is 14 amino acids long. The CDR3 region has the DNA TGTGCCACCGGAGGGGGGATTTGGTACAATGAGCAGTTCTTC. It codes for CATGGGIWYNEQFF.

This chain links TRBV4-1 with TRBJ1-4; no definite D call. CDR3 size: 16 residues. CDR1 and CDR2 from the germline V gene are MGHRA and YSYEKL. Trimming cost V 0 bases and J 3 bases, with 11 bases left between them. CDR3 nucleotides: TGCGCCAGCAGCCAAGAAGGGTGGCGGGCTAATGAAAAACTGTTTTTT. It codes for CASSQEGWRANEKLFF.

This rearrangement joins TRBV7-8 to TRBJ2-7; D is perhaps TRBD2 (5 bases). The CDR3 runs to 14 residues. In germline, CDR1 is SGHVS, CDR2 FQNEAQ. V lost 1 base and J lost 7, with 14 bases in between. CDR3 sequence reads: CASSLEFEGGEQYF. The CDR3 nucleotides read TGTGCCAGCAGCTTAGAGTTTGAGGGTGGTGAGCAGTACTTC.

This CDR3 reads CASSYSSPGLGVRGEQYF. CDR3 coding DNA: TGTGCCAGCAGTTACTCGAGCCCGGGACTAGGAGTTAGGGGCGAGCAGTACTTC. The V and J genes are TRBV6-2 or TRBV6-3 and TRBJ2-7, with 8 bases aligning to TRBD2. The CDR3 totals 18 residues. Germline trimming cut 0 bases from V and 6 bases from J; bases unmatched to any gene: 16. Germline-derived CDR1 and CDR2 are MNHEY and SVGEGT.

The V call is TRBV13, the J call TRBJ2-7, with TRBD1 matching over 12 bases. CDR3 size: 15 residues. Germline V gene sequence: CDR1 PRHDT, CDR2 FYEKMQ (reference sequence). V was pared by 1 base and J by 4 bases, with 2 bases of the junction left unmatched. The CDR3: CASSLAGQGAYEQYF. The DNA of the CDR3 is TGTGCCAGCAGCTTAGCGGGACAGGGGGCTTACGAGCAGTACTTC.

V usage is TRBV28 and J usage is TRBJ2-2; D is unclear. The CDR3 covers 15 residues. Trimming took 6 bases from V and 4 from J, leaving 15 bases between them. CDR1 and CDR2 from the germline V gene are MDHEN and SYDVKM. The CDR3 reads CASRTSPSTTGELFF. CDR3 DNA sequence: TGTGCCAGCAGAACGAGCCCATCAACCACCGGGGAGCTGTTTTTT.

The CDR3 here is CASSLYNEQFF. In DNA, the CDR3 is TGTGCCAGCAGCTTATACAATGAGCAGTTCTTC. The rearrangement links TRBV5-5 to TRBJ2-1; D gene unclear. The CDR3 consists of 11 residues. CDR1 and CDR2 from the germline V gene are SGHKS and YYEKEE (reference sequence). V shed 2 bases and J shed 4 bases, with 1 base lying between them.

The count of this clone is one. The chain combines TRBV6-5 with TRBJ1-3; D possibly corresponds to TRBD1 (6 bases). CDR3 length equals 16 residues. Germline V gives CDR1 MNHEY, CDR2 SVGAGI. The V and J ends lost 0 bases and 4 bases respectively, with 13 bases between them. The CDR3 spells CASSYSGRGSGNTIYF. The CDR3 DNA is TGTGCCAGCAGTTACTCGGGCAGGGGCTCCGGAAACACCATATATTTT.